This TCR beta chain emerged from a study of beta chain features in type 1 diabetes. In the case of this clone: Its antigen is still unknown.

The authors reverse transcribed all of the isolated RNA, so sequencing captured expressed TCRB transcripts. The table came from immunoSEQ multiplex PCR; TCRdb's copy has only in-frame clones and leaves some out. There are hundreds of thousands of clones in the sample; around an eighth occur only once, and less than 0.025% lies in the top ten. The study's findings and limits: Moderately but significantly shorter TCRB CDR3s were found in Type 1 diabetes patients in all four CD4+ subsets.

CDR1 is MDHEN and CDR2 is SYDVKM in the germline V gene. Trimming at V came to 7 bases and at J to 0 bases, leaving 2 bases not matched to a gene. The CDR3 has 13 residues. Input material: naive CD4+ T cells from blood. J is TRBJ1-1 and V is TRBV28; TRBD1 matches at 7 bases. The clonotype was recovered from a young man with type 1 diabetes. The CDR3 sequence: CASTTGMNTEAFF. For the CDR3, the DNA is TGTGCCAGCACGACAGGGATGAACACTGAAGCTTTCTTT.